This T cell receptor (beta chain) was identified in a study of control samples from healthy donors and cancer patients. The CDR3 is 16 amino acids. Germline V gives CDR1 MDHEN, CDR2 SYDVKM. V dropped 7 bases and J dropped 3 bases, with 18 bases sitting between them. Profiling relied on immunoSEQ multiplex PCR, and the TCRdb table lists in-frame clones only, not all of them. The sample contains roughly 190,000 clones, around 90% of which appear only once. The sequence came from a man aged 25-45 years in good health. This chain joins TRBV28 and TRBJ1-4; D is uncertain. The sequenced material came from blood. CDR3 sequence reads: CASILNSRVANEKLFF. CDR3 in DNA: TGTGCCAGCATTTTGAATTCGAGGGTGGCTAATGAAAAACTGTTTTTT.